The rows below give T cell receptor beta chains drawn from one sample of a study of cytomegalovirus exposure and HLA in healthy donors. Clones were read by immunoSEQ multiplex PCR, and TCRdb kept only the in-frame ones, dropping some. The profile covers about 110,000 clones, with under 97% appearing a single time and 0.67% taken by the ten largest. Sequenced input: PBMCs. The receptors here all came from a woman aged 18-35 years in good health and CMV-seronegative. Both conserved end residues are part of each CDR3. D genes are given only for firm matches. Part of the rows lack a size; the others show once, few, many or a class for expanded clones.

>.|.|TRBJ2-7|TRBV7-8
CASSFERVPYEQYF
TGTGCCAGCAGCTTTGAGCGGGTTCCCTACGAGCAGTACTTC
>TRBD1|.|TRBJ1-4|TRBV7-8
CASSANPRGPGEKLFF
TGTGCCAGCAGCGCAAATCCCAGGGGGCCTGGTGAAAAACTGTTTTTT
>.|.|TRBJ1-5|TRBV7-9
CASSLQGQPQHF
TGTGCCAGCAGCTTACAGGGGCAGCCCCAGCATTTT
>TRBD2|.|TRBJ2-1|TRBV4-2
CASSQELAGIQGYEQFF
TGTGCCAGCAGCCAAGAACTAGCGGGGATTCAAGGCTATGAGCAGTTCTTC
>.|.|TRBJ1-3|TRBV6-5
CASSPDSFSGNTIYF
TGTGCCAGCAGTCCCGACAGCTTCTCTGGAAACACCATATATTTT
>TRBD2|.|TRBJ2-3|TRBV18
CASSPRTSGADTQYF
TGTGCCAGCTCACCACGGACTAGCGGGGCGGATACGCAGTATTTT
>TRBD1|.|TRBJ1-1|TRBV7-8
CASSSSQGLNTEAFF
TGTGCCAGCAGCTCCTCACAGGGGTTGAACACTGAAGCTTTCTTT
>TRBD2|.|TRBJ2-3|TRBV7-3
CASSLSGLAGDTDTQYF
TGTGCCAGCAGCTTATCGGGACTAGCGGGGGACACAGATACGCAGTATTTT
>.|.|TRBJ1-2|TRBV28
CASSLHPTASTSGGYTF
TGTGCCAGCAGTTTGCACCCGACAGCTTCTACCTCGGGTGGCTACACCTTC
>TRBD1|.|TRBJ2-7|TRBV7-9
CASSLSESGGTDEQYF
TGTGCCAGCAGCTTATCAGAGTCAGGGGGAACCGACGAGCAGTACTTC
>.|.|TRBJ2-5|TRBV9
CASSVAEGMRETQYF
TGTGCCAGCAGCGTAGCTGAGGGAATGAGAGAGACCCAGTACTTC
>.|.|TRBJ2-3|TRBV18
CASQNTDTQYF
TGTGCCAGTCAAAACACAGATACGCAGTATTTT
>.|.|TRBJ1-2|TRBV18
CASSQGQTSGYTF
TGTGCCAGCTCTCAAGGACAGACCAGTGGCTACACCTTC
>.|.|TRBJ2-7|TRBV6-5
CASTPAVGSYEQYF
TGTGCCAGCACACCGGCGGTCGGCTCCTACGAGCAGTACTTC
>TRBD1|.|TRBJ1-4|TRBV9
CASSVEGAANEKLFF
TGTGCCAGCAGCGTCGAGGGGGCCGCTAATGAAAAACTGTTTTTT
>.|.|TRBJ2-7|TRBV6-1
CAGRWAPPDYEQYF
TGTGCCGGCCGCTGGGCCCCTCCGGACTACGAGCAGTACTTC
>.|.|TRBJ1-4|TRBV28
CASSLVGGKLFF
TGTGCCAGCAGTTTAGTCGGGGGAAAACTGTTTTTT
>.|.|TRBJ1-4|TRBV7-2
CASSLARLGAGEKLFF
TGTGCCAGCAGCTTAGCGCGCTTGGGGGCAGGGGAAAAACTGTTTTTT
>.|.|TRBJ1-2|TRBV5-1
CASSRGQEPGYTF
TGCGCCAGCAGCCGGGGACAAGAGCCTGGCTACACCTTC
>.|.|TRBJ2-7|TRBV2
CASTDSYEQYF
TGTGCCAGCACTGACAGCTACGAGCAGTACTTC
>TRBD2|.|TRBJ2-5|TRBV4-3
CASSQDLTSGAETQYF
TGCGCCAGCAGCCAAGATTTGACTAGCGGGGCTGAGACCCAGTACTTC
>TRBD2|.|TRBJ2-1|TRBV5-4
CASNPGLAGYNEQFF
TGTGCCAGCAACCCCGGACTAGCGGGCTACAATGAGCAGTTCTTC
>TRBD2|.|TRBJ2-7|TRBV5-6
CASSPGTSDEQYF
TGTGCCAGCAGCCCCGGGACTAGTGACGAGCAGTACTTC
>.|.|TRBJ2-7|TRBV7-6
CASSLVGHDSYEQYF
TGTGCCAGCAGCTTAGTAGGACACGACTCCTACGAGCAGTACTTC
>.|few|TRBJ2-1|TRBV2
CASRAGSGIYNEQFF
TGTGCCAGCAGGGCGGGGTCAGGGATCTACAATGAGCAGTTCTTC
>.|.|TRBJ1-2|TRBV28
CASPPGRDPNYYGYTF
TGTGCCAGCCCCCCCGGGAGGGACCCAAACTACTATGGCTACACCTTC
>.|.|TRBJ1-2|TRBV6-1
CASSPPSYGYTF
TGTGCCAGCAGCCCTCCGTCGTATGGCTACACCTTC
>.|.|TRBJ2-1|TRBV9
CASTMEGAYEQFF
TGTGCCAGCACGATGGAGGGGGCCTATGAGCAGTTCTTC
>.|.|TRBJ2-6|TRBV7-8
CASSYPGGLPGANVLTF
TGTGCCAGCAGCTATCCCGGGGGGCTCCCTGGGGCCAACGTCCTGACTTTC
>TRBD2|many|TRBJ2-3|TRBV6-5
CASSPGGYTDTQYF
TGTGCCAGCAGTCCGGGGGGATACACAGATACGCAGTATTTT
>TRBD2|.|TRBJ2-5|TRBV6-5
CASSFGGGAYQETQYF
TGTGCCAGCAGTTTTGGGGGGGGAGCGTACCAAGAGACCCAGTACTTC
>.|.|TRBJ1-1|TRBV5-1
CASSSTVKAFF
TGCGCCAGCTCCTCGACAGTAAAAGCTTTCTTT
>.|once|TRBJ1-5|TRBV4-1
CASSQVFEPQHF
TGCGCCAGCAGCCAAGTTTTCGAGCCCCAGCATTTT
>TRBD2|.|TRBJ2-5|TRBV4-2
CASSQDYSGGNQETQYF
TGTGCCAGCAGCCAAGATTACAGCGGGGGGAACCAAGAGACCCAGTACTTC
>TRBD1|.|TRBJ1-6|TRBV30
CAGTQGAGNSPLHF
TGTGCCGGAACACAGGGGGCGGGCAATTCACCCCTCCACTTT
>TRBD1|.|TRBJ2-3|TRBV6-1
CASSVSTGQNTDTQYF
TGTGCCAGCAGTGTCTCAACGGGACAGAACACAGATACGCAGTATTTT
>TRBD1|.|TRBJ1-1|TRBV6-6
CASRGQKNTEAFF
TGTGCCAGCAGGGGACAGAAGAACACTGAAGCTTTCTTT
>.|.|TRBJ1-5|TRBV28
CASRYQGNQPQHF
TGTGCCAGCAGATACCAGGGGAATCAGCCCCAGCATTTT
>TRBD2|.|TRBJ2-7|TRBV7-2
CASSPNGGNTYEQYF
TGTGCCAGCAGCCCTAACGGGGGGAACACCTACGAGCAGTACTTC
>TRBD2|few|TRBJ2-5|TRBV5-1
CASSQSGGEETQYF
TGCGCCAGCAGCCAAAGCGGGGGGGAAGAGACCCAGTACTTC
>TRBD2|.|TRBJ2-1|TRBV5-1
CASSSWFSSGGAISRSSYNEQFF
TGCGCCAGCAGCTCCTGGTTCAGTAGCGGGGGGGCAATCAGCAGAAGCTCCTACAATGAGCAGTTCTTC
>TRBD1|.|TRBJ2-7|TRBV27
CASSGGTGSPYEQYF
TGTGCCAGCAGCGGTGGGACAGGGTCGCCCTACGAGCAGTACTTC